The entry below gives a single T cell receptor (beta chain) sequence along with its context. What it binds is not known. These data originate in a study of T cells in Graves' hyperthyroidism and ophthalmopathy. Exclusion criteria comprised uncontrolled infection, other autoimmune disease, pregnancy or lactation. Regarding the study as a whole: Blood samples included most of the expanded thyroid clonotypes exceeding 0.001.

Researchers took RNA transcripts and amplified the TCR beta CDR3 regions from them. Primed by the HTBI set, a first-round RT-PCR was run on the TCR CDR3. TCRdb ran MiXCR on the multiplex PCR reads and lists one entry per CDR3 protein. The sample has 250,000 or so distinct CDR3 sequences, approximately 14% seen once. This CDR3 has 18 amino acids. V lost 3 bases and J lost 8; bases outside the gene matches: 19. Germline loops: CDR1 SGHAT, CDR2 FQNNGV. The specimen was blood. This TCR came from a woman aged 45-65 years with Graves' hyperthyroidism that later progressed to Graves' ophthalmopathy. This sequence joins TRBV11-2 and TRBJ2-1; 7 bases agree with TRBD2. CDR3 nucleotides: TGTGCCAGCAGCTTGGGGGGAACTAGCGCTCATCTAAGGTATGAGCAGTTCTTC. Translating it yields CASSLGGTSAHLRYEQFF.